The clone carrying this TCR beta chain was observed once. This entry comes from a study of blood T cell repertoires in COVID-19. Study in general: Samples came from the United States, Italy and Spain, spanning acute and convalescent COVID-19. The cDNA or gDNA used as material had been derived from T cells, B-cell-depleted T cells, or PBMCs.

This CDR3 has 17 residues. V trimming: 4 bases; J trimming: 4 bases; junction bases outside the gene matches: 11. CDR1 SGDLS and CDR2 YYNGEE come from the germline V gene. In the original workflow: Estimation of nucleated cell counts was performed using reference gene primer amplification. Some clones are missing from TCRdb's copy, which holds only in-frame ones; the method was immunoSEQ multiplex PCR. V and J calls and clone size come straight from that table; D and trimming were deduced from the DNA. This table has 130,000 or so clones, more than 75% appearing once. The V and J genes are TRBV9 and TRBJ1-2; 12 bases match TRBD1. This clonotype was sampled from a human donor in a cohort sampled during active COVID-19. The specimen sequenced was peripheral blood. CDR3: CASSLGGQGASPYGYTF. CDR3 bases: TGTGCCAGCAGCCTTGGGGGACAGGGGGCATCGCCCTATGGCTACACCTTC.